This T cell receptor beta chain appears in the sequencing data of a study of T cell changes during pregnancy in multiple sclerosis. The junction had 8 bases not matched to a gene; V was cut back by 6 bases and J by 5 bases. CDR1 is MNHNS and CDR2 is SASEGT in the germline V gene. CDR3 length equals 15 residues. Measured with immunoSEQ multiplex PCR; TCRdb has only the in-frame clones, and not every one. The sample holds roughly 68,000 clones, 92% seen once. The V call is TRBV6-1, the J call TRBJ2-1; 9 bases map to TRBD2. The sequenced sample was peripheral blood, obtained in the second trimester of pregnancy. This TCR was recovered from a female donor in good health, enrolled as a control in a pregnancy study. DNA for the CDR3: TGTGCCAGCAGCGGGCCTATAGCGGGAGACAATGAGCAGTTCTTC. Translating it yields CASSGPIAGDNEQFF.